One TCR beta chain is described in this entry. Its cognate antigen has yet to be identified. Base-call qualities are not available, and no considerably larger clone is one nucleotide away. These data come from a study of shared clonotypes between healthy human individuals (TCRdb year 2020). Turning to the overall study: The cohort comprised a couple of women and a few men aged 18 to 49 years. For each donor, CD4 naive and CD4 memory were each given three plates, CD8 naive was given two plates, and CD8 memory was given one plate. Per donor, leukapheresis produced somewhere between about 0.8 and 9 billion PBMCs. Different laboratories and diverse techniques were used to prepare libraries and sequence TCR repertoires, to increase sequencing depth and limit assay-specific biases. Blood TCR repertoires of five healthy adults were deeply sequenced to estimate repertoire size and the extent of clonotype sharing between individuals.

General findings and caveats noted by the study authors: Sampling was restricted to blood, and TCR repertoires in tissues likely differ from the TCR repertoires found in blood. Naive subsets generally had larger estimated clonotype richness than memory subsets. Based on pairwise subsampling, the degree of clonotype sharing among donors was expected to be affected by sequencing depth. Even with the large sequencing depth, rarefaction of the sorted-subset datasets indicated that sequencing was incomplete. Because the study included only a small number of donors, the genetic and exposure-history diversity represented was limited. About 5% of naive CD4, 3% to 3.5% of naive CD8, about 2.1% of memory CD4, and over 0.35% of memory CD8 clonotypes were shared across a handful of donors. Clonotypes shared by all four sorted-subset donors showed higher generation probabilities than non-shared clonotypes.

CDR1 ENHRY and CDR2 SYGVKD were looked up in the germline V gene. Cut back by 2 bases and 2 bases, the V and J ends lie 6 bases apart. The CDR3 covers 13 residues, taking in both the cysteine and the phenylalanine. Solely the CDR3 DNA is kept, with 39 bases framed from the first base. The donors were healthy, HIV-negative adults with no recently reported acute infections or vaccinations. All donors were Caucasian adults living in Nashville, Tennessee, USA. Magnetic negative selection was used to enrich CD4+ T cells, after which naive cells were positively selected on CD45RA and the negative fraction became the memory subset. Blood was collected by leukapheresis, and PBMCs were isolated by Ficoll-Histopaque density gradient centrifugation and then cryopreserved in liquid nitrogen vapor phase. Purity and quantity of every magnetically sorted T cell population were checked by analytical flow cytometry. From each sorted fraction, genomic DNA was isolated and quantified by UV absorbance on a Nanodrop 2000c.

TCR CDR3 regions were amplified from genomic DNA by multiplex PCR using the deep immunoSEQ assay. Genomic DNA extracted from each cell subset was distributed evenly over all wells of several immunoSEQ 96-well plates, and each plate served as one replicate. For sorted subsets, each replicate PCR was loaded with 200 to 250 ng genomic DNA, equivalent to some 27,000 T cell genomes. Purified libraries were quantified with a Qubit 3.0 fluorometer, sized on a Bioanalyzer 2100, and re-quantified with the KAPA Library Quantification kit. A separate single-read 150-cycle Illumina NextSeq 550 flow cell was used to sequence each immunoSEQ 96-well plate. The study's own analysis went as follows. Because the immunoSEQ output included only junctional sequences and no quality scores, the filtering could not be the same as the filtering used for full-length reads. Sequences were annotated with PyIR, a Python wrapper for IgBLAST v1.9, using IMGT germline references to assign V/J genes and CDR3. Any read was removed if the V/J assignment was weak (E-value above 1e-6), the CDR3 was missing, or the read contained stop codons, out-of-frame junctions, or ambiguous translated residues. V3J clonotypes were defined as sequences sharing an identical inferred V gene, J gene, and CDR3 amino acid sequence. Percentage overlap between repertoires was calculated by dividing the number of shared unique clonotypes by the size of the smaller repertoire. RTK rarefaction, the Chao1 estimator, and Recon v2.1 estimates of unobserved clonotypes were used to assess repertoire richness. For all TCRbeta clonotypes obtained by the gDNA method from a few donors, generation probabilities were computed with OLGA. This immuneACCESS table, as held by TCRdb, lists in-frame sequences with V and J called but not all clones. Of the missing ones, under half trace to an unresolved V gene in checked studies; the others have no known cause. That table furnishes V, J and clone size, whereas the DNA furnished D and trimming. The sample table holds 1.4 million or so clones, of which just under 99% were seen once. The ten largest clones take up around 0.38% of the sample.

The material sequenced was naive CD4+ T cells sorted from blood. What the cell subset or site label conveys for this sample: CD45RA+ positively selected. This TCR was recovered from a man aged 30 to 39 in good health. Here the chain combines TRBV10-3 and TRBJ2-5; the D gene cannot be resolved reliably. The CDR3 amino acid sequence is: CAISEGYQETQYF. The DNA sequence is TGTGCCATCAGTGAGGGATATCAAGAGACCCAGTACTTC.